This entry lists 22 T cell receptor beta chains sequenced from one sample in a study of T cells expressing NK-cell markers. TCRdb re-called the 5' RACE reads, yielding one record per CDR3 amino acid sequence without DNA. Its clone listing holds more than 90,000 distinct CDR3 sequences. The sample was blood T cells: a sorted CD56 or NKG2C T cell subset, CD4+ or CD8+ T cells, or bulk PBMC T cells (not recorded which). The receptors stem from a woman aged 18-69 years in good health.

The genes are TRBV6-1 and TRBJ1-2; TCRdb indicates TRBD1, and absent DNA this call remains unverified. The V gene's germline CDR1 is MNHNS and CDR2 SASEGT. The CDR3 is 14 residues long. The CDR3 loop reads CASSEVGGPYGYTF.

The CDR3 protein is CASSSDSGRGGSYNEQFF. V usage is TRBV19 and J usage is TRBJ2-1; no DNA is available, so the TRBD2 call from TCRdb remains unchecked. Germline CDR1 reads LNHDA; CDR2 reads SQIVND (reference sequence). The CDR3 runs to 18 residues.

The V and J genes are TRBV23-1 and TRBJ2-3; TCRdb's assignment of TRBD1 cannot be checked, as there is no DNA. TRBV23-1 is sorted into the ORF group, with uncertain function. This CDR3 comprises 16 residues. The CDR3 sequence is CASSQSSPRSSDTQYF.

This chain links TRBV20-1 with TRBJ1-5. The CDR3 has 16 residues. CDR1 is DFQATT, CDR2 SNEGSKA, per germline (reference sequence). CDR3 sequence: CSARDLSETGNQPQHF.

The CDR3 here is CASSLLALQETQYF. The genes are TRBV5-1 and TRBJ2-5; the TCRdb call, TRBD2, lacks DNA for checking. CDR1 and CDR2 (germline): SGHRS, YFSETQ. This CDR3 is built from 14 residues.

The chain combines TRBV6-5 with TRBJ2-7. Germline V gives CDR1 MNHEY, CDR2 SVGAGI. The CDR3 length is 14 residues. Here the CDR3 reads CASSSSGASYEQYF.

The chain has TRBV12-3 or TRBV12-4 and TRBJ2-1. CDR3 length equals 15 residues. The CDR3 protein is CASSPDFRSYNEQFF.

The CDR3 sequence is CASSSGQGLVPEAFF. This sequence joins TRBV11-1 and TRBJ1-1; TCRdb's D gene call, TRBD1, goes unchecked for lack of DNA. Germline lookup yields CDR1 SGHAT and CDR2 FQDESV (reference sequence). The CDR3 contains 15 residues.

The CDR3 spells CSARASAYNEQFF. The V call is TRBV20-1, the J call TRBJ2-1. This CDR3 region has 13 residues. The germline V gene encodes CDR1 DFQATT and CDR2 SNEGSKA (reference sequence).

The chain couples TRBV12-3 or TRBV12-4 to TRBJ2-7; the TCRdb call, TRBD2, lacks DNA for checking. This CDR3 is 15 amino acids long. The CDR3: CASSSDRGLGYEQYF.

This chain joins TRBV4-3 and TRBJ2-4. CDR1 is LGHNA, CDR2 YSLEER, per germline. This CDR3 comprises 13 residues. The CDR3 reads CASSQDSGNIQYF.

This sequence joins TRBV7-9 and TRBJ2-5; TCRdb's D call, TRBD2, is unchecked because there is no DNA. There are 12 residues in the CDR3. Germline CDR1 reads SEHNR; CDR2 reads FQNEAQ (reference sequence). The CDR3 here is CASSIGPETQYF. Full variable domain (remainder filled in from reference TRBV7-9 and TRBJ2-5): DTGVSQNPRHKITKRGQNVTFRCDPISEHNRLYWYRQTLGQGPEFLTYFQNEAQLEKSRLLSDRFSAERPKGSFSTLEIQRTEQGDSAMYLCASSIGPETQYFGPGTRLLVL.

The rearrangement uses TRBV7-9 and TRBJ1-1. CDR3 size: 11 residues. Germline loops: CDR1 SEHNR, CDR2 FQNEAQ (reference sequence). The CDR3 here is CASSLGKEAFF.

The genes are TRBV6-5 and TRBJ2-2; TCRdb names TRBD1, which stays unverified in the absence of DNA. In germline, CDR1 is MNHEY, CDR2 SVGAGI. The CDR3 is made up of 16 amino acids. The CDR3 protein is CASSYFQGWDTGELFF.

The J gene is TRBJ2-2, the V gene TRBV29-1; with no DNA, the TCRdb D assignment of TRBD2 cannot be verified. Germline CDR1 and CDR2: SQVTM and ANQGSEA. The CDR3 contains 16 residues. The CDR3 sequence is CSVEGVAGVGTGELFF.

The V call is TRBV12-3 or TRBV12-4, the J call TRBJ2-5; the D gene TCRdb calls, TRBD1, cannot be checked with no DNA. The CDR3 runs to 14 residues. CDR3 loop: CASSLAGQGGTQYF.

V usage is TRBV19 and J usage is TRBJ1-2. The CDR3 runs 13 residues. Germline V gene lookup returns CDR1 LNHDA and CDR2 SQIVND (reference sequence). This CDR3 reads CASRYRSNYGYTF.

This chain connects TRBV20-1 to TRBJ2-3; TCRdb calls TRBD2, which cannot be checked without DNA. In germline, CDR1 is DFQATT, CDR2 SNEGSKA (reference sequence). The CDR3 covers 14 residues. The CDR3 protein is CSARREFSADTQYF.

This chain connects TRBV12-3 or TRBV12-4 to TRBJ2-1; TCRdb reports TRBD1, a call that lacks DNA to check it against. The CDR3 spans 15 residues. The CDR3 protein is CASSLTGNPYNEQFF.

The genes are TRBV4-2 and TRBJ2-7; with no DNA, the TCRdb D assignment of TRBD1 cannot be verified. The CDR3 consists of 14 residues. The germline CDR1 and CDR2 sequences are LGHNA and YNFKEQ. The CDR3 region is CASSPPGAPWEQYF.

The chain combines TRBV12-3 or TRBV12-4 with TRBJ2-1. There are 14 residues in the CDR3. The CDR3 region is CASSLAPSHNEQFF.

The CDR3 protein is CASSLPTGGISYEQYF. The chain carries TRBV7-8 and TRBJ2-7; TCRdb names TRBD1, which stays unverified in the absence of DNA. Germline assignment: CDR1 SGHVS and CDR2 FQNEAQ. This CDR3 contains 16 residues.